Listed below are T cell receptor beta chains from one sample, sequenced in a study of blood T cell repertoires in COVID-19. Some clones are missing from TCRdb's copy, which holds only in-frame ones; the method was immunoSEQ multiplex PCR. The sample shows 15,000 to 20,000 clones, nearly 90% of them seen only once. The specimen was peripheral blood. The receptors shown here come from a human donor with active COVID-19. The donor label of this sample is uncertain. The CDR3 runs from the conserved cysteine through the conserved F or W. D genes are given only for firm matches. The size of a clone is reported for some rows only, either as once, few or many, or as a class for expanded clones.

v_call	d_call	clone_size	j_call	cdr3_nt	cdr3_aa
TRBV24-1	-	-	TRBJ2-7	TGTGCCACCAGTGATTTGGAGTTAGGGCAGGGTAAATACGAGCAGTACTTC	CATSDLELGQGKYEQYF
TRBV11-2	TRBD2	few	TRBJ2-4	TGTGCCAGCAGCTTATTAGCGGGAAAAGCAAACATTCAGTACTTC	CASSLLAGKANIQYF
TRBV5-1	-	-	TRBJ1-2	TGCGCCAGCAGCCTTCTAAGCACTAGTGATGGCTACACCTTC	CASSLLSTSDGYTF
TRBV10-3	TRBD1	-	TRBJ1-1	TGTGCCACCCTGGACAGGGCTGAAGCTTTCTTT	CATLDRAEAFF
TRBV30	-	large	TRBJ1-1	TGTGCCTGGACACAGATGAACACTGAAGCTTTCTTT	CAWTQMNTEAFF
TRBV19	-	-	TRBJ2-3	TGTGCCAGTAGTATATTTTCTAGCACAGATACGCAGTATTTT	CASSIFSSTDTQYF
TRBV6-5	TRBD2	-	TRBJ2-1	TGTGCCAGCACGGGTCTGGCCGGGACTAGCGGTGAGCAGTTCTTC	CASTGLAGTSGEQFF
TRBV30	TRBD2	-	TRBJ2-2	TGTGCCTGGAGTGCACTAGCGGGAGGAGAGGGGGAGCTGTTTTTT	CAWSALAGGEGELFF
TRBV15	TRBD1	-	TRBJ2-3	TGTGCCACCAGCAGAGTTCCGGGACAGGGGCCAGATACGCAGTATTTT	CATSRVPGQGPDTQYF
TRBV12-3/TRBV12-4	TRBD2	-	TRBJ2-7	TGTGCCAGCAGTCTAGCGGGAGCTGAAGAGCAGTACTTC	CASSLAGAEEQYF
TRBV5-1	-	-	TRBJ1-1	TGCGCCAGCAGCTTGGATCCGAGCACTGAAGCTTTCTTT	CASSLDPSTEAFF
TRBV7-3	TRBD2	-	TRBJ2-1	TGTGCCAGCAGCTTATTTAGCGGGAGTAACGATGAGCAGTTCTTC	CASSLFSGSNDEQFF
TRBV3-1/TRBV3-2	-	once	TRBJ2-3	TGTGCCAGCAGCCAAGCGAGGGTTTGGGATACGCAGTATTTT	CASSQARVWDTQYF
TRBV10-1	-	-	TRBJ2-3	TGCGCCAGCAAGGACCGGGAAGAGGGTACGCAGTATTTT	CASKDREEGTQYF
TRBV27	-	-	TRBJ2-7	TGTGCCAGCAGAACCCAGACAGGGAGGCGGGGCGAGCAGTACTTC	CASRTQTGRRGEQYF
TRBV18	-	-	TRBJ2-7	TGTGCCAGCTCACCGCCTACCTCCTACGAGCAGTACTTC	CASSPPTSYEQYF
TRBV7-9	-	few	TRBJ2-5	TGTGCCAGCAGCTTACCGACTAAAGAGACCCAGTACTTC	CASSLPTKETQYF
TRBV10-3	TRBD2	-	TRBJ2-7	TGTGCCATCCGAGCGGGAGGGAACTCCTACGAGCAGTACTTC	CAIRAGGNSYEQYF
TRBV5-4	TRBD2	few	TRBJ2-7	TGTGCCAGCAGCGCCTCCGGGACTAGAGGCTACGAGCAGTACTTC	CASSASGTRGYEQYF
TRBV7-2	TRBD2	-	TRBJ2-1	TGTGCCAGCAGCTTACTCTGGGCGGGAGGGCCCTACAATGAGCAGTTCTTC	CASSLLWAGGPYNEQFF
TRBV19	TRBD1	-	TRBJ2-1	TGTGCCAGTAGTGCACAGGGGGCCAGTGATCATGAGCAGTTCTTC	CASSAQGASDHEQFF
TRBV2	-	-	TRBJ2-1	TGTGCCAGCAATTCAGGAGGCAATGAGCAGTTCTTC	CASNSGGNEQFF
TRBV9	-	-	TRBJ1-2	TGTGCCAGCAGCGCCGGCGGGGGTACTAACTATGGCTACACCTTC	CASSAGGGTNYGYTF
TRBV11-2	TRBD2	once	TRBJ2-1	TGTGCCAGCAGCTCGGGACTAGCTCGGAATGAGCAGTTCTTC	CASSSGLARNEQFF
TRBV6-5	-	-	TRBJ2-2	TGTGCCAGCAGTTACTCTCCGGGACAAAACACCGGGGAGCTGTTTTTT	CASSYSPGQNTGELFF
TRBV9	TRBD1	-	TRBJ1-5	TGTGCCAGCAGCGGCGGACAGGGAGGACAGCCCCAGCATTTT	CASSGGQGGQPQHF
TRBV5-5	TRBD1	-	TRBJ2-3	TGTGCCAGCAGCTTAAGAGGGGGCCCAGATACGCAGTATTTT	CASSLRGGPDTQYF
TRBV5-1	TRBD1	-	TRBJ1-5	TGCGCCAGCAGCTTGGAACCGGGACAGTTCTATCAGCCCCAGCATTTT	CASSLEPGQFYQPQHF
TRBV7-8	TRBD2	-	TRBJ2-7	TGTGCCAGCAGCTCGAAGACTAGCGGGGGATCCTACGAGCAGTACTTC	CASSSKTSGGSYEQYF
TRBV2	-	-	TRBJ2-3	TGTGCCAGCAGTGAAGCGCGGACAGATACGCAGTATTTT	CASSEARTDTQYF
TRBV5-4	TRBD2	-	TRBJ2-1	TGTGCCAGCAGCTTTTTTAGCGGGAGTGGGTATGAGCAGTTCTTC	CASSFFSGSGYEQFF
TRBV7-2	TRBD2	-	TRBJ2-2	TGTGCCAGCAGCTTAGAAGGCGGGAGGGTCCCCGGGGAGCTGTTTTTT	CASSLEGGRVPGELFF